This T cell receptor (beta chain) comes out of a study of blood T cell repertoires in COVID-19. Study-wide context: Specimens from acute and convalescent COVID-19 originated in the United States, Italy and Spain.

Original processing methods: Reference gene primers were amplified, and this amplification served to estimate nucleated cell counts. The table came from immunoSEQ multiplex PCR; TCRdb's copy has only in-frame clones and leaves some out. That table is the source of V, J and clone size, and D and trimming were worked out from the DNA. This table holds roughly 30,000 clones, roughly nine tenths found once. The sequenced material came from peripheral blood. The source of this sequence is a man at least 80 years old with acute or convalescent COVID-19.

The CDR3 DNA sequence: TGTGCCAGTAGTATTGCCGGGAGTGGAGAGCAGTTCTTC. Protein: CASSIAGSGEQFF. The V gene is TRBV19, the J gene TRBJ2-1; maybe TRBD2 (6 bases). V lost 3 bases and J 10 bases, leaving 13 bases between the germline ends. This CDR3 contains 13 residues. CDR1 is LNHDA, CDR2 SQIVND, per germline (reference sequence).